This T cell receptor beta chain was retrieved from a study of cytomegalovirus exposure and HLA in healthy donors. CDR3 size: 14 residues. The V gene's germline CDR1 is MDHEN and CDR2 SYDVKM. Trimming removed 2 bases from V and 1 base from J, with 9 bases in between. Measured with immunoSEQ multiplex PCR; TCRdb has only the in-frame clones, and not every one. Of about 330,000 clones in the sample, roughly 88% were seen once. V is TRBV28 and J is TRBJ2-7, with no clear D. The TCR originated in a woman between 18 and 30 years old in good health and CMV-seronegative. The specimen was PBMCs. Here the CDR3 reads CASSLTRRSYEQYF. The CDR3 nucleotides read TGTGCCAGCAGTTTAACCAGGCGATCCTACGAGCAGTACTTC.